Listed here is a single T cell receptor beta chain. Its antigen is undetermined. These data belong to a study of cytomegalovirus exposure and HLA in healthy donors. The PCR had 60 Vbeta and 13 Jbeta primers. This table comes from immunoSEQ multiplex PCR, and its TCRdb copy is limited to in-frame clones, with some not included. The sample lists around 150,000 clones, about 76% occurring once. Study-wide points: In an earlier analysis, in under 700 donors, most V segments appeared productive either ~87% or ~30% of the time.

The clonotype was recovered from a male donor in good health and CMV-seropositive. The sequencing input was PBMCs.

The DNA of the CDR3 is TGTGCCAGCAGTGAAGGGACTAGTATTCGCCCCCTCCAAGAGACCCAGTACTTC. Translated: CASSEGTSIRPLQETQYF. The chain employs TRBV2 and TRBJ2-5, with 7 bases identical to TRBD2. The CDR3 spans 18 residues. Looked up from germline, CDR1 is SNHLY and CDR2 is FYNNEI. V shed 1 base, J shed 1 base, and the junction held 12 bases outside the gene matches.